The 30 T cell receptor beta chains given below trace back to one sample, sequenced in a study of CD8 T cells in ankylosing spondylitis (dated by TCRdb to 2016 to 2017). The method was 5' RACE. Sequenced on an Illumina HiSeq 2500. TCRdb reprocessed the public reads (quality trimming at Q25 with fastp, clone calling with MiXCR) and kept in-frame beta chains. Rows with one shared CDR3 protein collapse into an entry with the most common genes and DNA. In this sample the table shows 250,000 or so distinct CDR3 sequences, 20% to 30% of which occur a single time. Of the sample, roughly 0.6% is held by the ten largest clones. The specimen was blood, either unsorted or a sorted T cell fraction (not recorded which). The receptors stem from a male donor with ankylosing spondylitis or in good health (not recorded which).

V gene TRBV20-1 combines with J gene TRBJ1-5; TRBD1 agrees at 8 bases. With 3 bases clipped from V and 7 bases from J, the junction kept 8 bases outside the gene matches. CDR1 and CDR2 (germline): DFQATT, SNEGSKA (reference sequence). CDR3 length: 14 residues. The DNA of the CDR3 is TGCAGTGCTAGTTTCGACAGGGGAAACCAGCCCCAGCATTTT. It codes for CSASFDRGNQPQHF.

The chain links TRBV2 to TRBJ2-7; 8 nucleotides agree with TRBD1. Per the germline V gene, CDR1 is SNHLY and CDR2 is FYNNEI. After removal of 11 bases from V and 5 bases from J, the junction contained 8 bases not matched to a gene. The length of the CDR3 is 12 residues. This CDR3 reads CAGAAGGNEQYF. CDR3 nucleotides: TGTGCCGGGGCCGCAGGGGGCAACGAGCAGTACTTC.

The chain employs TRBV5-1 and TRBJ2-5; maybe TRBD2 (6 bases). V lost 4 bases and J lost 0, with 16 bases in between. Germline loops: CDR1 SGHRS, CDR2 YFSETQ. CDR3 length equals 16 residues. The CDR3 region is CASSLGAGKYQETQYF. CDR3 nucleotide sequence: TGCGCCAGCAGCCTGGGCGCGGGGAAGTACCAAGAGACCCAGTACTTC.

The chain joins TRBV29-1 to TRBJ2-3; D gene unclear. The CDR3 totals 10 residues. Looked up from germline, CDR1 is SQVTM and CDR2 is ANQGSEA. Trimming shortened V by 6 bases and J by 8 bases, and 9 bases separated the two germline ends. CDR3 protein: CSVFSGTQYF. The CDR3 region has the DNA TGCAGCGTATTCTCGGGTACGCAGTATTTT.

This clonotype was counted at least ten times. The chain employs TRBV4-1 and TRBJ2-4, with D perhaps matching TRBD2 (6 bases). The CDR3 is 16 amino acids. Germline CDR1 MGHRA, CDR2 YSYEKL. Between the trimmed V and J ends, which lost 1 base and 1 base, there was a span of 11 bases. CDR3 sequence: CASSQVGRGAKNIQYF. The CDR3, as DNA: TGCGCCAGCAGCCAAGTCGGCCGGGGGGCCAAAAACATTCAGTACTTC.

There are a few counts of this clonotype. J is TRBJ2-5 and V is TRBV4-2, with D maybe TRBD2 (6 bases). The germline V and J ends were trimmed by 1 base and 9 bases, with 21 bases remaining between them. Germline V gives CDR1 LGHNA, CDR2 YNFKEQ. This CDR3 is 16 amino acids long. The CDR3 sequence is CASSQGGESSGGPQYF. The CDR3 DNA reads TGTGCCAGCAGCCAAGGGGGGGAGTCTAGTGGAGGTCCCCAGTACTTC.

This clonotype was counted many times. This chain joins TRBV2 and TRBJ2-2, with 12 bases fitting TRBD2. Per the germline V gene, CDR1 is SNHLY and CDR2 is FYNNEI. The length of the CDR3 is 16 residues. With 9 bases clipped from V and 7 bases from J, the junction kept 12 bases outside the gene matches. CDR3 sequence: CARGLAGAASSGELFF. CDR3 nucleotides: TGTGCCAGGGGACTAGCGGGCGCCGCTTCGAGCGGGGAGCTGTTTTTT.

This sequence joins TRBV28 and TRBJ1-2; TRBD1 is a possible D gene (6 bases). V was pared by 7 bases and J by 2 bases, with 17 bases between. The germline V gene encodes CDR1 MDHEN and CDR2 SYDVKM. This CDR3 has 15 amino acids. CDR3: CASNPTRGRNYGYTF. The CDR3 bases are TGTGCCAGCAATCCCACCAGGGGCAGAAACTATGGCTACACCTTC.

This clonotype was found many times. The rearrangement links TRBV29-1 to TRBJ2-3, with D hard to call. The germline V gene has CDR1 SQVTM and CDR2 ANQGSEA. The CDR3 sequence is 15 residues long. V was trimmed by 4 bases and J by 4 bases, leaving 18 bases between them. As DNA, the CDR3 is TGCAGCGTTGCAAGCCCGGGCCAAACCTCAGATACGCAGTATTTT. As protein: CSVASPGQTSDTQYF.

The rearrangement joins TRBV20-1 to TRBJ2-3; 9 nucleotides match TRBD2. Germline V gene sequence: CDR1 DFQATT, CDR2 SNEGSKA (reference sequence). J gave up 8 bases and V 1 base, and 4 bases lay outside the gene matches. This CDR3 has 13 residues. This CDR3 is CSARVAGGRTQYF. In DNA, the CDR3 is TGCAGTGCTAGAGTGGCGGGGGGGCGTACGCAGTATTTT.

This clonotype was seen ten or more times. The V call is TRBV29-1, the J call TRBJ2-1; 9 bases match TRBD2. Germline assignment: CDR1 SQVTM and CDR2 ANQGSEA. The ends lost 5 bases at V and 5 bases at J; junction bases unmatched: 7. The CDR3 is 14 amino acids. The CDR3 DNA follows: TGCAGCGTTTACAAGCGGGGGGCAGACAATGAGCAGTTCTTC. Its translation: CSVYKRGADNEQFF.

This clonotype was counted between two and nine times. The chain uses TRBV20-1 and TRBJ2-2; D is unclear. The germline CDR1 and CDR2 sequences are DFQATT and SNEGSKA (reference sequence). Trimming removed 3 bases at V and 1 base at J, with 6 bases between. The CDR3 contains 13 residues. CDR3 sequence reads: CSARGVNTGELFF. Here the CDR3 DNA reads TGCAGTGCTAGGGGTGTGAACACCGGGGAGCTGTTTTTT.

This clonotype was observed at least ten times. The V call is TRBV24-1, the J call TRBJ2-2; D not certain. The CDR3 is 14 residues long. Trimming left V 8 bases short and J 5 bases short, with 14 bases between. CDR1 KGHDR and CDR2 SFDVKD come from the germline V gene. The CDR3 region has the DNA TGTGCCACCACCACCTCCCGGGCGACCGGGGAGCTGTTTTTT. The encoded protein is CATTTSRATGELFF.

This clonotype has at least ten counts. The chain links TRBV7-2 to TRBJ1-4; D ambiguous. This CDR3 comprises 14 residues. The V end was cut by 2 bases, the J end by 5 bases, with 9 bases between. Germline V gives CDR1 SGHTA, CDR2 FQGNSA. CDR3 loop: CASSLLTRNEKLFF. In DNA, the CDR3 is TGTGCCAGCAGCTTACTTACAAGAAATGAAAAACTGTTTTTT.

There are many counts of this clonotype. CDR3 residues: CASSSVLGETQYF. In DNA form, the CDR3 reads TGTGCCAGCAGTTCGGTCTTAGGGGAGACCCAGTACTTC. The chain is built from TRBV28 and TRBJ2-5; D not certain. The CDR3 is 13 residues long. CDR1 is MDHEN and CDR2 is SYDVKM in the germline V gene. V gave up 4 bases and J gave up 5 bases, with 11 bases separating them.

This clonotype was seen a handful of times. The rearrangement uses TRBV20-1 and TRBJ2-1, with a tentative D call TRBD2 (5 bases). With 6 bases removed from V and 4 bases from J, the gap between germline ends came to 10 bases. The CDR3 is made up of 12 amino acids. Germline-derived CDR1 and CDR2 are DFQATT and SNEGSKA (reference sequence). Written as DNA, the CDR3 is TGCAGTGCGAAAAGGACTTACAATGAGCAGTTCTTC. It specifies CSAKRTYNEQFF.

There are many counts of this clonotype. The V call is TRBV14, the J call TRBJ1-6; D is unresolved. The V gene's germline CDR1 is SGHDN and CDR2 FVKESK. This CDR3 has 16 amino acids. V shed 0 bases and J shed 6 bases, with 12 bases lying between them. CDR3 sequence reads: CASSQDNFRTNSPLHF. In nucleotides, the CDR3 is TGTGCCAGCAGCCAAGATAACTTTCGAACTAATTCACCCCTCCACTTT.

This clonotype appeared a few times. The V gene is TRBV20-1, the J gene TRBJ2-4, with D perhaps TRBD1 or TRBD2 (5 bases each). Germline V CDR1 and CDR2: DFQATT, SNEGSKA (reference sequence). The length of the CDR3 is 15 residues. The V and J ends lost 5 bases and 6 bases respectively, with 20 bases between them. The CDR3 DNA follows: TGCAGTGCTTCGGGGTTGGAAAAGGGGCTAAACATTCAGTACTTC. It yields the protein CSASGLEKGLNIQYF.

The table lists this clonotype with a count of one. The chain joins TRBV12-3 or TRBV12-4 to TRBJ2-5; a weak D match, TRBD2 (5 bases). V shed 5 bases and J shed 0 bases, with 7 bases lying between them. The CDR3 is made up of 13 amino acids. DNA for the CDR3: TGTGCCAGCAGTCAGGACTACCAAGAGACCCAGTACTTC. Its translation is CASSQDYQETQYF.

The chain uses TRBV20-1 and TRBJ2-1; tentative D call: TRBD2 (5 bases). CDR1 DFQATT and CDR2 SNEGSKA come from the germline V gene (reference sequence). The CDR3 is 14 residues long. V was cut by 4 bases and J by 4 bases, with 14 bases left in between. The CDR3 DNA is TGCAGTGCTATAGAGAGGCGAGGGTACAATGAGCAGTTCTTC. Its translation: CSAIERRGYNEQFF.

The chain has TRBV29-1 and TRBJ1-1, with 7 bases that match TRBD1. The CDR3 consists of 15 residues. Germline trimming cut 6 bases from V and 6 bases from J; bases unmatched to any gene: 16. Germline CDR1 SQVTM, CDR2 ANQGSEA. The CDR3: CSVGRQGSGRPEAFF. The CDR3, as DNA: TGCAGCGTAGGACGACAGGGATCGGGAAGGCCTGAAGCTTTCTTT.

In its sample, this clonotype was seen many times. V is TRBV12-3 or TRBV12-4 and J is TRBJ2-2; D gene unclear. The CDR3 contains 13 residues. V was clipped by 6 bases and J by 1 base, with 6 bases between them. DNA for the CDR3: TGTGCCAGCAGACCCAGGAACACCGGGGAGCTGTTTTTT. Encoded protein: CASRPRNTGELFF.

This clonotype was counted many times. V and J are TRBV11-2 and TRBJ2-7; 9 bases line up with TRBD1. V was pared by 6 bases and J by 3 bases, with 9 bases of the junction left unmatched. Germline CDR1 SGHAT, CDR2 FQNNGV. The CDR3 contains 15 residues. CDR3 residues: CASRQPGQGYYEQYF. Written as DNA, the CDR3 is TGTGCCAGCAGACAACCGGGACAGGGTTACTACGAGCAGTACTTC.

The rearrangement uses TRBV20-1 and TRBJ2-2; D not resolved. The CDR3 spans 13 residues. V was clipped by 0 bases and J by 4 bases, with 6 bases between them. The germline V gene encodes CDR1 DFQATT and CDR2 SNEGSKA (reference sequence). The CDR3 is CSARERTTGELFF. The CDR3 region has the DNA TGCAGTGCTAGAGAAAGGACCACCGGGGAGCTGTTTTTT.

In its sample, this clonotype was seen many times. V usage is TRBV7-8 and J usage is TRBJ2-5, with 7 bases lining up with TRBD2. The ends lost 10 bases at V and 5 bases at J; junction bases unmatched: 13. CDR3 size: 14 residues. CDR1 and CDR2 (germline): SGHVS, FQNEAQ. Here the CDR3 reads CATLLGGRLETQYF. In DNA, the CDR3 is TGTGCCACCCTCCTGGGGGGGAGGCTTGAGACCCAGTACTTC. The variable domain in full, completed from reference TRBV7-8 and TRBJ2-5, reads GAGVSQSPRYKVAKRGQDVALRCDPISGHVSLFWYQQALGQGPEFLTYFQNEAQLDKSGLPSDRFFAERPEGSVSTLKIQRTQQEDSAVYLCATLLGGRLETQYFGPGTRLLVL.

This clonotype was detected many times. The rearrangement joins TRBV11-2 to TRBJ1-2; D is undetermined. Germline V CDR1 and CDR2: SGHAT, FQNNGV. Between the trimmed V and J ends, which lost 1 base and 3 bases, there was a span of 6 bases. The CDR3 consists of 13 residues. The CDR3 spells CASSLAWDYGYTF. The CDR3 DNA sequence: TGTGCCAGCAGCTTAGCATGGGACTATGGCTACACCTTC.

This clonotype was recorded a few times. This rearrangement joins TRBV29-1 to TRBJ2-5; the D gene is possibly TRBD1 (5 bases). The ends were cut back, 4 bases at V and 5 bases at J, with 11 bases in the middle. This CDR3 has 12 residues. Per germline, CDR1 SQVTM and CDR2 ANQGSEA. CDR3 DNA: TGCAGCGTTGCAGGGAATGGTGAGACCCAGTACTTC. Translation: CSVAGNGETQYF. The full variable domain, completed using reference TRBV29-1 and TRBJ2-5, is SAVISQKPSRDICQRGTSLTIQCQVDSQVTMMFWYRQQPGQSLTLIATANQGSEATYESGFVIDKFPISRPNLTFSTLTVSNMSPEDSSIYLCSVAGNGETQYFGPGTRLLVL.

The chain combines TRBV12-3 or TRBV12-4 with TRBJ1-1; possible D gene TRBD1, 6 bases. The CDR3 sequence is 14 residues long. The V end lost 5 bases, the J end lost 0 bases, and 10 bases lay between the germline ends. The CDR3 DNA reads TGTGCCAGCAGTCCTCGGACAGTGAACACTGAAGCTTTCTTT. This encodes CASSPRTVNTEAFF.

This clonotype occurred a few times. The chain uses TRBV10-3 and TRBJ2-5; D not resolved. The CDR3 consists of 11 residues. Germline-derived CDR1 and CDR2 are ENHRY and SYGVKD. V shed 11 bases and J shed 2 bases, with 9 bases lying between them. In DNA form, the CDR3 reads TGTGCCGTCGGGTCACAAGAGACCCAGTACTTC. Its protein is CAVGSQETQYF.

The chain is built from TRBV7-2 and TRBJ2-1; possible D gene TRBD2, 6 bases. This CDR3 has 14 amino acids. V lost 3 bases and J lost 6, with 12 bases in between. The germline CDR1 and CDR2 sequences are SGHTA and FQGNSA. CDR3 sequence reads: CASSFQGGVNEQFF. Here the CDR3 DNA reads TGTGCCAGCAGCTTCCAGGGAGGCGTCAATGAGCAGTTCTTC.